A single sample gave rise to the 22 T cell receptor beta chains below, sequenced in a study of T cells in Graves' hyperthyroidism and ophthalmopathy. TCR beta CDR3 region amplification was performed from RNA transcripts. The TCR CDR3 was amplified in a first-round RT-PCR using the HTBI primer set. TCRdb reprocessed the multiplex PCR reads via MiXCR and lists one record per CDR3 protein. The sample contains around 600,000 distinct CDR3 sequences, approximately 15% of which appear only once. The sample comprised blood. The receptors were gathered from a woman aged 50 to 65 with Graves' ophthalmopathy.

This clonotype was found many times. V gene TRBV11-2 combines with J gene TRBJ1-4; possible D gene TRBD1, 6 bases. The CDR3 has 16 residues. From germline, CDR1 is SGHAT and CDR2 FQNNGV. Trimming shortened V by 3 bases and J by 5 bases, and 16 bases separated the two germline ends. CDR3 sequence: CASSFIQGMRNEKLFF. The CDR3 DNA is TGTGCCAGCAGCTTCATACAGGGCATGAGAAATGAAAAACTGTTTTTT.

Only a few counts were recorded for this clonotype. The chain carries TRBV19 and TRBJ2-7; D is perhaps TRBD1 (6 bases). Germline loops: CDR1 LNHDA, CDR2 SQIVND (reference sequence). Deletions cut 8 bases from V and 2 bases from J, with 19 bases between. CDR3 length: 15 residues. CDR3 in amino acids: CASRTAQGSAYEQYF. The DNA for the CDR3 is TGTGCCAGTCGGACAGCCCAGGGTTCTGCCTACGAGCAGTACTTC.

This clonotype was detected only a few times. The rearrangement links TRBV30 to TRBJ2-1; unclear D gene. The germline V gene encodes CDR1 GTSNPN and CDR2 SVGIG (reference sequence). The CDR3 loop spans 13 amino acids. V gave up 5 bases and J gave up 4 bases, with 12 bases separating them. The chain's CDR3 is CAWFLGRYNEQFF. CDR3 DNA sequence: TGTGCCTGGTTCTTAGGACGGTACAATGAGCAGTTCTTC.

The chain links TRBV18 to TRBJ2-1; 16 bases align to TRBD2. V gave up 3 bases and J gave up 6 bases; unmatched junction bases: 11. Germline V gives CDR1 KGHSH, CDR2 LQKENI. The CDR3 has 19 residues. The CDR3 region is CASSPGTSGRARSSNEQFF. The CDR3 DNA is TGTGCCAGCTCACCTGGGACTAGCGGGAGGGCCCGATCTAGCAATGAGCAGTTCTTC.

The genes are TRBV7-9 and TRBJ2-7, with 9 bases identical to TRBD2. With 5 bases clipped from V and 1 base from J, the junction kept 6 bases outside the gene matches. The CDR3 loop spans 15 amino acids. CDR1 and CDR2 from the germline V gene are SEHNR and FQNEAQ (reference sequence). CDR3 in DNA: TGTGCCAGCAGCCTCAGCGGGAGGAGATCCTACGAGCAGTACTTC. It encodes CASSLSGRRSYEQYF. Supplemented by reference TRBV7-9 and TRBJ2-7, the full variable domain reads DTGVSQNPRHKITKRGQNVTFRCDPISEHNRLYWYRQTLGQGPEFLTYFQNEAQLEKSRLLSDRFSAERPKGSFSTLEIQRTEQGDSAMYLCASSLSGRRSYEQYFGPGTRLTVT.

The table lists this clonotype with a few counts. The chain is built from TRBV14 and TRBJ2-1, with D perhaps matching TRBD2 (6 bases). This CDR3 has 17 residues. From germline, CDR1 is SGHDN and CDR2 FVKESK. The ends were cut back, 1 base at V and 4 bases at J, with 17 bases in the middle. The CDR3, as DNA: TGTGCCAGCAGCCAAGTTATGCCTAGCGCAGGGTACAATGAGCAGTTCTTC. It yields the protein CASSQVMPSAGYNEQFF.

This clonotype appeared a few times. The V call is TRBV2, the J call TRBJ1-3; D unclear. Germline V CDR1 and CDR2: SNHLY, FYNNEI. The ends were cut back, 7 bases at V and 0 bases at J, with 13 bases in the middle. The CDR3 extends over 15 amino acids. The CDR3 DNA reads TGTGCCAGCAACAATCTCCCTTTCTCTGGAAACACCATATATTTT. It codes for CASNNLPFSGNTIYF.

In its sample, this clonotype was seen many times. The rearrangement links TRBV27 to TRBJ2-1; tentatively, D is TRBD2 (7 bases). The CDR3 sequence is 12 residues long. Germline assignment: CDR1 MNHEY and CDR2 SMNVEV (reference sequence). Trimming left V 5 bases short and J 11 bases short, with 13 bases between. The DNA of the CDR3 is TGTGCCAGCAGTCCATACGGGGGGCAGCAGTTCTTC. This sequence encodes CASSPYGGQQFF.

In its sample, this clonotype was seen a few times. The J gene is TRBJ2-7, the V gene TRBV19; 12 nucleotides line up with TRBD2. CDR1 LNHDA and CDR2 SQIVND come from the germline V gene (reference sequence). This CDR3 is built from 15 residues. V was clipped by 4 bases and J by 3 bases; unmatched bases: 4. CDR3 DNA: TGTGCCAGTAGTAAAGGACTAGCGGGACTCTACGAGCAGTACTTC. Protein product: CASSKGLAGLYEQYF. The full variable domain, completed using reference TRBV19 and TRBJ2-7, is DGGITQSPKYLFRKEGQNVTLSCEQNLNHDAMYWYRQDPGQGLRLIYYSQIVNDFQKGDIAEGYSVSREKKESFPLTVTSAQKNPTAFYLCASSKGLAGLYEQYFGPGTRLTVT.

The chain carries TRBV12-3 or TRBV12-4 and TRBJ1-5; a weak D match, TRBD1 (5 bases). This CDR3 comprises 14 residues. V shed 6 bases and J shed 3 bases, with 12 bases lying between them. The CDR3 nucleotides read TGTGCCAGCAGCCCAAGGACACCCAATCAGCCCCAGCATTTT. It is translated as CASSPRTPNQPQHF.

The chain uses TRBV27 and TRBJ2-2; no clear D gene. Per the germline V gene, CDR1 is MNHEY and CDR2 is SMNVEV (reference sequence). The CDR3 loop spans 13 amino acids. The V gene lost 6 bases and the J gene lost 7 bases, with 12 bases spanning the gap. CDR3 DNA: TGTGCCAGCAGAATTAGTAGTCACGGGGAGCTGTTTTTT. Encoded protein: CASRISSHGELFF.

This clonotype was observed many times. The chain is built from TRBV4-2 and TRBJ2-2, with a possible D match to TRBD2 (7 bases). This CDR3 is built from 19 residues. V gave up 4 bases and J gave up 0 bases, with 21 bases separating them. CDR1 LGHNA and CDR2 YNFKEQ come from the germline V gene. In DNA form, the CDR3 reads TGTGCCAGCAGCCTTAGAGCGGGACACCTTACTGCGAACACCGGGGAGCTGTTTTTT. Protein sequence: CASSLRAGHLTANTGELFF.

This clonotype was counted ten times or more. The V gene is TRBV7-9, the J gene TRBJ1-2, with 7 bases matching TRBD1. The V and J ends lost 4 bases and 6 bases, in that order; junction bases with no gene match: 11. Per germline, CDR1 SEHNR and CDR2 FQNEAQ (reference sequence). CDR3 length equals 15 residues. The CDR3 DNA is TGTGCCAGCAGCTCCTTCGGAGACAGGGTTCATGGCTACACCTTC. Protein: CASSSFGDRVHGYTF.

The table lists this clonotype with many counts. V usage is TRBV7-2 and J usage is TRBJ1-1, with D possibly matching TRBD1 (6 bases). CDR1 is SGHTA, CDR2 FQGNSA, per germline. V was shortened by 5 bases and J by 10 bases, with 14 bases between the two germline ends. CDR3 length: 12 amino acids. CDR3 residues: CASSPSGAGAFF. CDR3 DNA sequence: TGTGCCAGCAGCCCCTCGGGGGCCGGAGCTTTCTTT. The full variable domain, rest sourced from reference TRBV7-2 and TRBJ1-1, is GAGVSQSPSNKVTEKGKDVELRCDPISGHTALYWYRQSLGQGLEFLIYFQGNSAPDKSGLPSDRFSAERTGGSVSTLTIQRTQQEDSAVYLCASSPSGAGAFFGQGTRLTVV.

Regarding this clonotype: Given the absence of the conserved phenylalanine or tryptophan at the CDR3 end, a read error is likely. The gene calls are TRBV12-3 or TRBV12-4 and TRBJ2-2; tentative D call: TRBD2 (5 bases). The CDR3 contains 14 residues. The V and J ends lost 5 bases and 3 bases respectively, with 10 bases between them. The CDR3 reads CASSGSGDTGELFL. CDR3 nucleotides: TGTGCCAGCAGTGGGAGTGGGGACACCGGGGAGCTGTTTCTT.

This chain uses TRBV4-1 with TRBJ2-1; either TRBD1 or TRBD2 may fit D (5 bases each). The germline V and J ends were trimmed by 0 bases and 5 bases, with 14 bases remaining between them. CDR1 MGHRA and CDR2 YSYEKL come from the germline V gene. The CDR3 is made up of 16 amino acids. CDR3: CASSQEWRRDHNEQFF. In DNA, the CDR3 is TGCGCCAGCAGCCAAGAGTGGCGACGGGACCACAATGAGCAGTTCTTC.

The chain recombines TRBV20-1 with TRBJ1-3, with 7 nucleotides matching TRBD1. Germline loops: CDR1 DFQATT, CDR2 SNEGSKA (reference sequence). The ends lost 0 bases at V and 8 bases at J; junction bases unmatched: 7. CDR3 size: 14 residues. The CDR3 sequence is CSARDRRGVDTIYF. CDR3 nucleotide sequence: TGCAGTGCTAGAGATCGCAGGGGGGTAGACACCATATATTTT.

This clonotype was detected many times. The chain carries TRBV28 and TRBJ2-1, with D tentatively TRBD1 (6 bases). V was cut by 8 bases and J by 4 bases, with 15 bases left in between. CDR1 and CDR2 (germline): MDHEN, SYDVKM. The CDR3 sequence is 14 residues long. As DNA, the CDR3 is TGTGCCAGCGGAACCCGGGACAAATACAATGAGCAGTTCTTC. It codes for CASGTRDKYNEQFF.

Many counts were recorded for this clonotype. J is TRBJ2-5 and V is TRBV28, with 8 bases aligning to TRBD1. J gave up 2 bases and V 3 bases, and 8 bases lay outside the gene matches. Germline V gene lookup returns CDR1 MDHEN and CDR2 SYDVKM. CDR3 length: 16 residues. The CDR3 DNA reads TGTGCCAGCAGTTTTCCCCTCGGGACAGGTCAAGAGACCCAGTACTTC. Translated: CASSFPLGTGQETQYF.

This clonotype was observed at least ten times. The gene calls are TRBV7-3 and TRBJ2-1; D may be TRBD2 (6 bases). Trimming removed 5 bases at V and 1 base at J, with 12 bases between. The CDR3 runs 15 residues. Germline-derived CDR1 and CDR2 are SGHTA and FQGTGA. DNA of the CDR3: TGTGCCAGCAGCCCTCTAGCGATTTCCTACAATGAGCAGTTCTTC. This codes for CASSPLAISYNEQFF. Together with reference TRBV7-3 and TRBJ2-1, the CDR3 gives the full variable domain: GAGVSQTPSNKVTEKGKYVELRCDPISGHTALYWYRQSLGQGPEFLIYFQGTGAADDSGLPNDRFFAVRPEGSVSTLKIQRTERGDSAVYLCASSPLAISYNEQFFGPGTRLTVL.

This clonotype was found many times. The J gene is TRBJ2-7, the V gene TRBV28; D assignment may be TRBD1 or TRBD2 (6 bases each). The germline CDR1 and CDR2 sequences are MDHEN and SYDVKM. CDR3 length: 20 amino acids. V gave up 2 bases and J gave up 0 bases, with 26 bases separating them. CDR3 DNA sequence: TGTGCCAGCAGTTTAACCGGGTCAGGGAGGTCGGGGGCCGGCTCCTACGAGCAGTACTTC. Encoded protein: CASSLTGSGRSGAGSYEQYF.

For this clonotype: The junction departs from germline at one end; a sequencing error may be responsible. The chain joins TRBV7-6 to TRBJ2-1, with D uncertain. From germline, CDR1 is SGHVS and CDR2 FNYEAQ. This CDR3 has 12 residues. The CDR3 nucleotides read TGTGTCAGCAGCTTTTCTAAAAATGAGCAGTTCTTC. It yields the protein CVSSFSKNEQFF.